Below are 12 T cell receptor beta chains sequenced from a single sample in a study of control samples from healthy donors and cancer patients. Produced via immunoSEQ multiplex PCR; TCRdb's table is partial and in-frame only. The table records under 450,000 clones, roughly 90% of them present only once. Source material: PBMCs. Source of these receptors: a man aged 40-49 years with head and neck cancer.

CDR3: CASSVAGGGLGNEQYF. Here the CDR3 DNA reads TGTGCCAGCAGCGTAGCTGGTGGTGGTCTTGGGAACGAGCAGTACTTC. The chain employs TRBV9 and TRBJ2-7; D gene unclear. The CDR3 length is 16 residues. Germline loops: CDR1 SGDLS, CDR2 YYNGEE. Trimming removed 0 bases at V and 5 bases at J, with 18 bases between.

This chain uses TRBV2 with TRBJ2-5; 8 bases are a match to TRBD2. The V and J ends lost 6 bases and 5 bases, in that order; junction bases with no gene match: 11. The CDR3 runs 15 residues. Per germline, CDR1 SNHLY and CDR2 FYNNEI. CDR3 amino acids: CASSPREGRSETQYF. The CDR3 DNA follows: TGTGCCAGCAGCCCCCGGGAGGGCCGTTCCGAGACCCAGTACTTC.

V usage is TRBV7-9 and J usage is TRBJ2-2, with 11 bases fitting TRBD2. Germline assignment: CDR1 SEHNR and CDR2 FQNEAQ (reference sequence). With 5 bases clipped from V and 5 bases from J, the junction kept 4 bases outside the gene matches. The CDR3 has 15 residues. CDR3 sequence: CASSGSGRGTGELFF. CDR3 DNA sequence: TGTGCCAGCAGCGGTAGCGGGAGGGGTACCGGGGAGCTGTTTTTT.

The chain has TRBV7-2 and TRBJ2-1; 7 nucleotides line up with TRBD2. Germline V CDR1 and CDR2: SGHTA, FQGNSA. Unmatched junction bases numbered 4, after V lost 0 bases and J lost 2 bases. The CDR3 contains 16 residues. CDR3 in DNA: TGTGCCAGCAGCTTAGCGCCCGGGAGGCCCTACAATGAGCAGTTCTTC. Protein sequence: CASSLAPGRPYNEQFF.

The rearrangement uses TRBV24-1 and TRBJ2-5; 7 positions match TRBD1. J was trimmed by 2 bases and V by 0 bases; bases with no gene match: 14. The germline V gene has CDR1 KGHDR and CDR2 SFDVKD. The CDR3 covers 19 residues. The CDR3 is CATSDLHISGQGQQETQYF. As DNA, the CDR3 is TGTGCCACCAGTGATTTGCATATCTCTGGGCAGGGACAGCAAGAGACCCAGTACTTC.

This chain uses TRBV21-1 with TRBJ1-2. TRBV21-1 is listed as a pseudogene. The CDR3 is 16 residues long. The CDR3 loop is CASSLIEEKLEYGYTF. As DNA, the CDR3 is TGTGCCAGCAGCCTGATCGAAGAAAAATTGGAGTATGGCTACACCTTC.

The V and J genes are TRBV6-6 and TRBJ2-3; D is possibly TRBD1 (5 bases). Trimming removed 7 bases from V and 2 bases from J, with 13 bases in between. CDR3 length equals 14 residues. Germline lookup yields CDR1 MNHNY and CDR2 SVGAGI (reference sequence). For the CDR3, the DNA is TGTGCCAGCACCAACCTGGGGCCCACAGATACGCAGTATTTT. Protein: CASTNLGPTDTQYF.

The chain carries TRBV5-1 and TRBJ2-7; 7 positions match TRBD2. The V and J ends lost 0 bases and 4 bases, in that order; junction bases with no gene match: 7. The CDR3 is 15 residues long. The germline V gene encodes CDR1 SGHRS and CDR2 YFSETQ. CDR3 region: CASSLVSSGQYEQYF. CDR3 in DNA: TGCGCCAGCAGCTTGGTATCTAGCGGCCAATACGAGCAGTACTTC.

There are a few counts of this clone. The V and J genes are TRBV5-4 and TRBJ1-2; D is possibly TRBD1 (6 bases). The V end was cut by 9 bases, the J end by 4 bases, with 16 bases between. The CDR3 has 13 residues. Germline V CDR1 and CDR2: SGHNT, YYREEE (reference sequence). The CDR3 DNA follows: TGTGCCACCGTCCCCGGGGGCTCCTATGGCTACACCTTC. Its protein product is CATVPGGSYGYTF.

The rearrangement links TRBV2 to TRBJ1-2; no clear D. The CDR3 runs 12 residues. Trimming stripped 3 bases from V and 10 bases from J, with 12 bases between. Germline CDR1 SNHLY, CDR2 FYNNEI. CDR3 amino acids: CASSENTAYYTF. CDR3 nucleotide sequence: TGTGCCAGCAGTGAGAATACAGCTTACTACACCTTC.

This sequence joins TRBV5-1 and TRBJ2-7; D is possibly TRBD1 (5 bases). Per the germline V gene, CDR1 is SGHRS and CDR2 is YFSETQ. V dropped 5 bases and J dropped 3 bases, with 6 bases sitting between them. This CDR3 contains 11 residues. CDR3 bases: TGCGCCAGCAGGCAGGGCTACGAGCAGTACTTC. This encodes CASRQGYEQYF.

The chain is built from TRBV25-1 and TRBJ1-2, with D unresolved. CDR1 is MGHDK, CDR2 SYGVNS, per germline. The V gene lost 9 bases and the J gene lost 2 bases, with 19 bases spanning the gap. This CDR3 region has 15 residues. The CDR3 DNA follows: TGTGCCAGAGTCAGAAGTTACCCCCCGAACTATGGCTACACCTTC. This gives the protein CARVRSYPPNYGYTF.